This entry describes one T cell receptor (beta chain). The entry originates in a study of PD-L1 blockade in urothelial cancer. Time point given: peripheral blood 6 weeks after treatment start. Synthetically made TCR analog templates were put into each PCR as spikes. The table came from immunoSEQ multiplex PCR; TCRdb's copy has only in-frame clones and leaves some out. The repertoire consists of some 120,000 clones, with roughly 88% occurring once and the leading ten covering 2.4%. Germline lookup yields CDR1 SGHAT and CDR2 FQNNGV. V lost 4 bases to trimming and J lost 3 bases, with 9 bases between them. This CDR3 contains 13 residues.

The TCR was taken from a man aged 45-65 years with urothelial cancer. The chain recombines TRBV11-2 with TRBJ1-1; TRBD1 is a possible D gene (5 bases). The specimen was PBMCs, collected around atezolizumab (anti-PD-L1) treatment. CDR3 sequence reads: CASSWRGDTEAFF. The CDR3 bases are TGTGCCAGCAGCTGGCGGGGGGACACTGAAGCTTTCTTT.